This is a list of T cell receptor beta chains from one sample in a study of T cells in Graves' hyperthyroidism and ophthalmopathy. TCRdb reprocessed the multiplex PCR reads via MiXCR and lists one record per CDR3 protein. The sample holds around 190,000 distinct CDR3 sequences, about a sixth seen once. Material: blood. Receptors were obtained from a woman in her forties or fifties with Graves' hyperthyroidism. Both conserved end residues are part of each CDR3. The order of the fields is CDR3 DNA, CDR3 protein, clone size, D gene, V gene, J gene. D genes are given only for firm matches. Clone sizes are given selectively: once, few, many, or a class where the clone is expanded.

TGTGCCAGCAGTTATCATCTCGGGAGACTAGCAGACTACGAGCAGTACTTC	CASSYHLGRLADYEQYF	many	TRBD2	TRBV6-1	TRBJ2-7
TGTGCCAGCAGCCTTTCAGGGGATCCTGTTTCACCCCTCCACTTT	CASSLSGDPVSPLHF	NA	NA	TRBV7-6	TRBJ1-6
TGTGCCAGCAGTTTATTGGGCAGGGGATCGGGGGCCAACGTCCTGACTTTC	CASSLLGRGSGANVLTF	NA	NA	TRBV28	TRBJ2-6
TGTGCCATCGGTTGGGGCTATAGCAATCAGCCCCAGCATTTT	CAIGWGYSNQPQHF	NA	NA	TRBV6-2/TRBV6-3	TRBJ1-5
TGTGCCAGCAGCCGCCGGGAGAACTATGGCTACACCTTC	CASSRRENYGYTF	many	NA	TRBV27	TRBJ1-2
TGTGCCAGCTCACCCGGATCGGGAGAAGAGACCCAGTACTTC	CASSPGSGEETQYF	NA	NA	TRBV18	TRBJ2-5
TGTGCCAGCAGCTTAGTTTTTCCGGGGCTATACGAGCAGTACTTC	CASSLVFPGLYEQYF	many	NA	TRBV7-3	TRBJ2-7
TGTGCCAGCAGCGTAGGGGCAGGGGCTGAAGCTTTCTTT	CASSVGAGAEAFF	many	NA	TRBV9	TRBJ1-1
TGTGCCAGTATTCCCAGCGGTTATGCAGATACGCAGTATTTT	CASIPSGYADTQYF	NA	NA	TRBV19	TRBJ2-3
TGTGCCAGCAGCAACTACGAGCAGTACTTC	CASSNYEQYF	many	NA	TRBV28	TRBJ2-7
TGTGCCAGCAGCCGTCTAGCAGGGATGATGTACGAGCAGTACTTC	CASSRLAGMMYEQYF	NA	NA	TRBV14	TRBJ2-7
TGCAGTGCTACCGCCCGACTAGCGGGAGTACGGGCAGATACGCAGTATTTT	CSATARLAGVRADTQYF	NA	TRBD2	TRBV20-1	TRBJ2-3
TGTGCCAGCAGTTACAGTAGTCCGTTACGGGTCTCCTACGAGCAGTACTTC	CASSYSSPLRVSYEQYF	many	NA	TRBV6-2/TRBV6-3	TRBJ2-7
TGTGCCAGCAGTTTATTGCCCCGTTCAGGCACAGATACGCAGTATTTT	CASSLLPRSGTDTQYF	many	NA	TRBV27	TRBJ2-3
TGTGCCAGCAGCCGCGACGTGACTAGCGGGATTACCGGGGAGCTGTTTTTT	CASSRDVTSGITGELFF	many	TRBD2	TRBV7-3	TRBJ2-2
TGTGCCAGCAGTTCCCCTTCTTCGGGACAGGGGGATTTTTATGGTGGCTACACCTTC	CASSSPSSGQGDFYGGYTF	few	TRBD1	TRBV12-3/TRBV12-4	TRBJ1-2
TGTGCCAGCTCACCTGACACCTCACAAGAAGCTTTCTTT	CASSPDTSQEAFF	NA	NA	TRBV18	TRBJ1-1
TGTGCCAGCAGCTTACGAGTTGCGGGAGGGAGCACAGATACGCAGTATTTT	CASSLRVAGGSTDTQYF	many	TRBD2	TRBV11-3	TRBJ2-3
TGTGCCAGCAGGGCTGAGACGGAGACCCAGTACTTC	CASRAETETQYF	many	NA	TRBV2	TRBJ2-5
TGTGCCAGCAGCCAGAGCGTCCGGGGCACAGATACGCAGTATTTT	CASSQSVRGTDTQYF	many	NA	TRBV13	TRBJ2-3
TGTGCCAGCAGTTTATACGCGGGTTCAAACACCATATATTTT	CASSLYAGSNTIYF	NA	NA	TRBV27	TRBJ1-3
TGTGCCAGCAGCTTACAATCGGGCTCCTACGAGCAGTACTTC	CASSLQSGSYEQYF	many	NA	TRBV7-9	TRBJ2-7
TGCGCCAGCAGCGTCACAGGGCGCAATCAGCCCCAGCATTTT	CASSVTGRNQPQHF	many	NA	TRBV5-1	TRBJ1-5
TGCAGTGCCCTACCACTAGCGTCGGAGACCCAGTACTTC	CSALPLASETQYF	NA	TRBD2	TRBV20-1	TRBJ2-5
TGTGCCAGCCGACGGGGACATCTGGGGAAGGGCTACACCTTC	CASRRGHLGKGYTF	many	NA	TRBV12-3/TRBV12-4	TRBJ1-2
TGTGCCAGCAGTTTTGCGGGAGGGCCCCGCGGCACCGGGGAGCTGTTTTTT	CASSFAGGPRGTGELFF	NA	TRBD2	TRBV6-1	TRBJ2-2
TGTGCCAGCAGCGTAGAAGGGAGAGAGACCCAGTACTTC	CASSVEGRETQYF	NA	NA	TRBV9	TRBJ2-5
TGTGCCAGCAGCCGTGACCTGACAGGGGGCAACCAGCCCCAGCATTTT	CASSRDLTGGNQPQHF	once	TRBD1	TRBV7-9	TRBJ1-5
TGTGCCAGCAGCCGAGGGAGGAGCACTGAAGCTTTCTTT	CASSRGRSTEAFF	few	NA	TRBV6-1	TRBJ1-1
TGTGCCAGCAGTTTACGTCGGGGGGGAGCAGAAGGGACCCAGTACTTC	CASSLRRGGAEGTQYF	few	TRBD2	TRBV12-3/TRBV12-4	TRBJ2-5
TGTGCCAGCAGTTTACGGGCGATCCAAGAGACCCAGTACTTC	CASSLRAIQETQYF	many	NA	TRBV28	TRBJ2-5
TGTGCCAGCAGCATAACTCAGATCTACGAGCAGTACTTC	CASSITQIYEQYF	many	NA	TRBV7-2	TRBJ2-7
TGTGCCAGCAGCTTAGTGACAGGGATCGGCACTGAAGCTTTCTTT	CASSLVTGIGTEAFF	many	TRBD1	TRBV11-2	TRBJ1-1
TGTGCCAGCAGCTTAGTTCCCGGGAACCCAGATACGCAGTATTTT	CASSLVPGNPDTQYF	many	NA	TRBV7-9	TRBJ2-3
TGTGCCAGCAGTTACGGGCTAGCGGCGAACACCGGGGAGCTGTTTTTT	CASSYGLAANTGELFF	many	TRBD2	TRBV6-5	TRBJ2-2
TGTGCCAGCAGCGGGGGCCAGGCCTATCAGCCCCAGCATTTT	CASSGGQAYQPQHF	few	NA	TRBV7-9	TRBJ1-5
TGTGCCAGCAGCGTAGTCGGGAGTACAGATACGCGGTATTTT	CASSVVGSTDTRYF	NA	NA	TRBV9	TRBJ2-3
TGTGCCAGCAGTTTTCAGACAGGGAGCTACGAGCAGTACTTC	CASSFQTGSYEQYF	many	TRBD1	TRBV12-3/TRBV12-4	TRBJ2-7
TGTGCCAGCGGTAGGGACAGGGTAGGCACTGAAGCTTTCTTT	CASGRDRVGTEAFF	few	TRBD1	TRBV2	TRBJ1-1
TGTGCCAGCAGTCCCGTAGCGGGAGGGACCCTTCTGAATGAGCAGTTCTTC	CASSPVAGGTLLNEQFF	NA	TRBD2	TRBV28	TRBJ2-1
TGTGCCAACAACACCCCGGGAGTACCCACTGAAGCTTTCTTT	CANNTPGVPTEAFF	few	NA	TRBV6-1	TRBJ1-1
TGTGCCAGTAGAGGGACAGGATTAAACACCGGGGAGCTGTTTTTT	CASRGTGLNTGELFF	NA	TRBD1	TRBV19	TRBJ2-2
TGTGCCAGCAGAAGAGGACTAGCGGGAAATGAGCAGTTCTTC	CASRRGLAGNEQFF	few	TRBD2	TRBV6-1	TRBJ2-1
TGTGCCAGCAGTTACTCTGCTAGCGGTGCTGCCGAGCAGTTCTTC	CASSYSASGAAEQFF	NA	TRBD2	TRBV6-2/TRBV6-3	TRBJ2-1
TGCGCCAGCAGCGGGGACAGAAACACTGAAGCTTTCTTT	CASSGDRNTEAFF	many	TRBD1	TRBV5-1	TRBJ1-1
TGTGCCAGCAGCGTAGTCGGTCAGGGAACAGATACGCAGTATTTT	CASSVVGQGTDTQYF	NA	NA	TRBV9	TRBJ2-3
TGTGCCAGCAGCCAAGACTGGGGGGAGGGCCCCGAGCAGTACTTC	CASSQDWGEGPEQYF	many	TRBD2	TRBV4-2	TRBJ2-7
TGTGCCAGTAGTATCGGACAGTCCCGCTCTGGGGCCAACGTCCTGACTTTC	CASSIGQSRSGANVLTF	NA	NA	TRBV19	TRBJ2-6
TGTGCCAGCAGCTTAGGGTCCGGGACAGGGAGAAAACTGTTTTTT	CASSLGSGTGRKLFF	few	TRBD1	TRBV11-2	TRBJ1-4
TGTGCCAGCGGTGGACTAGCGACAACCTACAATGAGCAGTTCTTC	CASGGLATTYNEQFF	many	TRBD2	TRBV6-1	TRBJ2-1
TGTGCCAGCAGCCAAGTTGGTACAGGGGGCTCACCCCTCCACTTT	CASSQVGTGGSPLHF	NA	TRBD1	TRBV3-1	TRBJ1-6
TGTGCCAGCAGTTTCGGGGGGGAGTATGGCTACACCTTC	CASSFGGEYGYTF	few	NA	TRBV6-1	TRBJ1-2
TGTGCCAGCAGCCGAACAAGGAAAACCCGTCCACCACCCACTGAAGCTTTCTTT	CASSRTRKTRPPPTEAFF	many	NA	TRBV6-1	TRBJ1-1
TGTGCCACCAGTGATTTTGGTGTCAGCGGGGAGCTGTTTTTT	CATSDFGVSGELFF	NA	NA	TRBV24-1	TRBJ2-2
TGCAGTGCTGCCCAGGGACACCCTCATTTACCCTACGAGCAGTACTTC	CSAAQGHPHLPYEQYF	many	NA	TRBV20-1	TRBJ2-7
TGTGCCAGCAGTGAATGGGGCGGGAGCACAGATACGCAGTATTTT	CASSEWGGSTDTQYF	NA	NA	TRBV2	TRBJ2-3
TGTGCCAGCAGCTTAGCGCAGAGGAATGAGCAGTTCTTC	CASSLAQRNEQFF	many	NA	TRBV7-2	TRBJ2-1